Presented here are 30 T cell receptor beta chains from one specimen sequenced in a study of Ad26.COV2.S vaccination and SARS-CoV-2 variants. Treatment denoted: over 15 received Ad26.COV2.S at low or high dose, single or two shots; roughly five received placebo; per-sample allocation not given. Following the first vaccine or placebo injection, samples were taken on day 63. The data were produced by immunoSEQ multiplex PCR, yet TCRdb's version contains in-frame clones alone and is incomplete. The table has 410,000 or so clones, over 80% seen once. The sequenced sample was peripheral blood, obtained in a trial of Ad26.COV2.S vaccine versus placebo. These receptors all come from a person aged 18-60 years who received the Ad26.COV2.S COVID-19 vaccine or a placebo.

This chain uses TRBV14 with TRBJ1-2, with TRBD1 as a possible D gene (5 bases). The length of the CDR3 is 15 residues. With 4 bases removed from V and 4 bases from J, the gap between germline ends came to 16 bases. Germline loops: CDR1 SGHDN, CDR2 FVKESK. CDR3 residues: CASSLGPLGAYGYTF. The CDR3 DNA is TGTGCCAGCAGCCTCGGACCCCTAGGGGCCTATGGCTACACCTTC.

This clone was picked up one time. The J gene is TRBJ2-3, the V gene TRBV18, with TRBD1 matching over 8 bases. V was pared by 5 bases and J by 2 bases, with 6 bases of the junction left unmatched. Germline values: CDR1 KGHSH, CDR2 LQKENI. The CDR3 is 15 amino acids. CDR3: CASSKTGANTDTQYF. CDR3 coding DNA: TGTGCCAGCTCAAAGACAGGGGCTAACACAGATACGCAGTATTTT.

The CDR3 bases are TGTGCCAGTAGTAGCACCCGGACAGGGCATCGGAATGAGCAGTTCTTC. Translation: CASSSTRTGHRNEQFF. The chain couples TRBV19 to TRBJ2-1; 8 nucleotides agree with TRBD1. J gave up 7 bases and V 4 bases, and 12 bases lay outside the gene matches. The CDR3 covers 16 residues. Germline V gene lookup returns CDR1 LNHDA and CDR2 SQIVND (reference sequence).

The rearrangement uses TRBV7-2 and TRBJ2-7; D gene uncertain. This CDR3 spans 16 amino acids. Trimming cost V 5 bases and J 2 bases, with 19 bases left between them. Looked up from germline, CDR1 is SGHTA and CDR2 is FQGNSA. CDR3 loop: CASSRRPRTGPYEQYF. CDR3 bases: TGTGCCAGCAGCAGGCGACCACGAACGGGTCCCTACGAGCAGTACTTC.

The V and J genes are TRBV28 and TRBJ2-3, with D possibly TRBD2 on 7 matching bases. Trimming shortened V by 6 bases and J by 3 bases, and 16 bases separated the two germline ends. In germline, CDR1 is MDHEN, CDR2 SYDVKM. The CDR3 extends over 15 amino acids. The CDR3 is CASRLGGRGTDTQYF. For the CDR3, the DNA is TGTGCCAGCAGGTTGGGGGGGCGCGGGACAGATACGCAGTATTTT.

The CDR3 DNA follows: TGTGCCAGCAGCGCCACCCCTAGCGGGAGCACAGATACGCAGTATTTT. Its protein is CASSATPSGSTDTQYF. V is TRBV7-9 and J is TRBJ2-3; 8 bases fit TRBD2. Trimming took 5 bases from V and 0 from J; bases not matched to a gene: 7. This CDR3 comprises 16 residues. The V gene's germline CDR1 is SEHNR and CDR2 FQNEAQ (reference sequence).

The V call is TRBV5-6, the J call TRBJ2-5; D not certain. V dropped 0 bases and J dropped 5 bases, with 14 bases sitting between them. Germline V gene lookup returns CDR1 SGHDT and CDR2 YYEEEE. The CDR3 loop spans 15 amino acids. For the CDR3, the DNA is TGTGCCAGCAGCTTGGCCTGGGCCCTCCGGGAGACCCAGTACTTC. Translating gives CASSLAWALRETQYF.

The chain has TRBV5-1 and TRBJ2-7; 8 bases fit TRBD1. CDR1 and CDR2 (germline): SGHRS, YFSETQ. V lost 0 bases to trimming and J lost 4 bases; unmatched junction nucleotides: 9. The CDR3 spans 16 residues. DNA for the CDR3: TGCGCCAGCAGCTTGGGGGGCCGGGACAGGAGGTACGAGCAGTACTTC. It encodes CASSLGGRDRRYEQYF. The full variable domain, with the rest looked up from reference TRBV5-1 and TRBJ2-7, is KAGVTQTPRYLIKTRGQQVTLSCSPISGHRSVSWYQQTPGQGLQFLFEYFSETQRNKGNFPGRFSGRQFSNSRSEMNVSTLELGDSALYLCASSLGGRDRRYEQYFGPGTRLTVT.

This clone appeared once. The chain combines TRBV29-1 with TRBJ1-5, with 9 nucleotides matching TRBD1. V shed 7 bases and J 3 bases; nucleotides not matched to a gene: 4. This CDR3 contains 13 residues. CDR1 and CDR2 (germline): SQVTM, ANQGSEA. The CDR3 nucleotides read TGCAGCGCCCGGGACAGGGACAATCAGCCCCAGCATTTT. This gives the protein CSARDRDNQPQHF.

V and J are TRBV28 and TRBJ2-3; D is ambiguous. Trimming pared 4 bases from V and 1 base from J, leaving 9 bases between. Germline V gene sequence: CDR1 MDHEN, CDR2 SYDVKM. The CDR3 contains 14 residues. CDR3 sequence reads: CASSSRGGTDTQYF. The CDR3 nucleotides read TGTGCCAGCAGTTCGAGAGGTGGCACAGATACGCAGTATTTT.

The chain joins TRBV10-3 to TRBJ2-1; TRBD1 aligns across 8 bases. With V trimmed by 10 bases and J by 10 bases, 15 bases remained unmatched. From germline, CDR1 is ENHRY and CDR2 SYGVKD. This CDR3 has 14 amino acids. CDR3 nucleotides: TGTGCCACCGCAGAACCGGGACAGGTAAGGGAGCAGTTCTTC. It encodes CATAEPGQVREQFF.

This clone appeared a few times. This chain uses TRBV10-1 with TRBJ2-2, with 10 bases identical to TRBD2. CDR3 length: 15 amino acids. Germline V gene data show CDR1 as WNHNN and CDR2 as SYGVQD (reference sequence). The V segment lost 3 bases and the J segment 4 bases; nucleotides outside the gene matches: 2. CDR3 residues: CASSDPSGGTGELFF. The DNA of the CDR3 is TGCGCCAGCAGTGACCCTAGCGGGGGCACCGGGGAGCTGTTTTTT.

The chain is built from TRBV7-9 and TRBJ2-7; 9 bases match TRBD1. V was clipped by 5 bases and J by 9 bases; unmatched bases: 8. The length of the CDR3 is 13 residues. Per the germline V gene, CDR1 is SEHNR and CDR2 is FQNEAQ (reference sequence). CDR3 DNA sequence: TGTGCCAGCAGCCGGGGGACAGGGCAAGTGCAGTACTTC. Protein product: CASSRGTGQVQYF. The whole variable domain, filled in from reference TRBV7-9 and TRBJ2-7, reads DTGVSQNPRHKITKRGQNVTFRCDPISEHNRLYWYRQTLGQGPEFLTYFQNEAQLEKSRLLSDRFSAERPKGSFSTLEIQRTEQGDSAMYLCASSRGTGQVQYFGPGTRLTVT.

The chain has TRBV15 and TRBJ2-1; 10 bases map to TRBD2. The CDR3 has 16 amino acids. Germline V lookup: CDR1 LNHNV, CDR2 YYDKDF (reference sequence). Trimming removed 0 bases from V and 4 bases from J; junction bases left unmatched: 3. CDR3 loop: CATSRESGGAYNEQFF. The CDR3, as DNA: TGTGCCACCAGCAGAGAGAGCGGGGGGGCTTACAATGAGCAGTTCTTC.

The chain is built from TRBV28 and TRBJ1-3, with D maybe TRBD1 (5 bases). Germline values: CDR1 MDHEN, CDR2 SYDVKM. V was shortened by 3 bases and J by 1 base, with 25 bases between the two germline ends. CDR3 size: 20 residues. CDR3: CASSFGYQRPIGASGNTIYF. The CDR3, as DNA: TGTGCCAGCAGTTTTGGGTATCAACGTCCCATAGGGGCGTCTGGAAACACCATATATTTT.

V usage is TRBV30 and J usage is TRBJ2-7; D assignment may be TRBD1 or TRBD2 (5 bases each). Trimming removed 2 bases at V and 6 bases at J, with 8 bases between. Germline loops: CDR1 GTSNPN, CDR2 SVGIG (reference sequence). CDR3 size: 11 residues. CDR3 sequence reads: CAWSPGAEQYF. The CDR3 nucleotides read TGTGCCTGGAGTCCCGGGGCCGAGCAGTACTTC.

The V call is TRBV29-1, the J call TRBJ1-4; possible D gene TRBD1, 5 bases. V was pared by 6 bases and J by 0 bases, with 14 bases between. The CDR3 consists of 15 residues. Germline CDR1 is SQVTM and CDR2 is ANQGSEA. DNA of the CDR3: TGCAGCGTGAGGGGTTTTAGTGCAACTAATGAAAAACTGTTTTTT. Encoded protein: CSVRGFSATNEKLFF.

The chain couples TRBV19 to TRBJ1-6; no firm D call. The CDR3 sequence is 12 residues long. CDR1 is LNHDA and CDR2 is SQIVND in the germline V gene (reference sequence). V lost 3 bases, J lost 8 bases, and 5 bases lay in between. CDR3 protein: CASSIFDSPLHF. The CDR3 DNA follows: TGTGCCAGTAGTATTTTTGATTCACCCCTCCACTTT.

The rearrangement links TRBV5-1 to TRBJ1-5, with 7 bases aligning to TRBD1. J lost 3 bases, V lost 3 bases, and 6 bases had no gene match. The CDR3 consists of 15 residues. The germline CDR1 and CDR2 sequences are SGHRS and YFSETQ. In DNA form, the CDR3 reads TGCGCCAGCAGCTGGACGGGACAGTACAATCAGCCCCAGCATTTT. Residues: CASSWTGQYNQPQHF.

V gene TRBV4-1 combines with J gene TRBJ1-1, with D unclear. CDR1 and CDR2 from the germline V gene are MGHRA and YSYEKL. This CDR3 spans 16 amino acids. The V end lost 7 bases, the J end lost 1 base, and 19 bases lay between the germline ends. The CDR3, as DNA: TGCGCCAGCATCCGAGAAGCGGGTGGTGCGAACACTGAAGCTTTCTTT. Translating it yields CASIREAGGANTEAFF.

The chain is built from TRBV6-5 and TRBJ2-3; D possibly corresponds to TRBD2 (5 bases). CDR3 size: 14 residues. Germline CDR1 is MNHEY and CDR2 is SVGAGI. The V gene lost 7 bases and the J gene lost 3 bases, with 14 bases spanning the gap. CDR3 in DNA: TGTGCCAGCACCCACGGCCGCGGGACAGATACGCAGTATTTT. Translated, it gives CASTHGRGTDTQYF.

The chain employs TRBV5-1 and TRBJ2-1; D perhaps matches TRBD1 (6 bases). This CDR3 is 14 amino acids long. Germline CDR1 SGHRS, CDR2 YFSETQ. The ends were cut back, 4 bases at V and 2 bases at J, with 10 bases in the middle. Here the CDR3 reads CASSPGATYNEQFF. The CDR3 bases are TGCGCCAGCAGCCCAGGGGCCACCTACAATGAGCAGTTCTTC.

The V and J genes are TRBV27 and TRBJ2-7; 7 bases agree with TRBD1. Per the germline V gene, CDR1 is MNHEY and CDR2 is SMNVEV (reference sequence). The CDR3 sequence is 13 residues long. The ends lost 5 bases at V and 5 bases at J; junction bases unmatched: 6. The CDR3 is CASSKSGGHEQYF. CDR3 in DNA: TGTGCCAGCAGTAAGTCAGGGGGTCACGAGCAGTACTTC.

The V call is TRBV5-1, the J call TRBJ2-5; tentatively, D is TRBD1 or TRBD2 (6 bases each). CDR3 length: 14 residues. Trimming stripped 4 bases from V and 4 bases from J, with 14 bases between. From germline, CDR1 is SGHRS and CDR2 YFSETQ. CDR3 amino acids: CASSPGGPIETQYF. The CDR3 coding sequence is TGCGCCAGCAGCCCCGGGGGCCCCATAGAGACCCAGTACTTC.

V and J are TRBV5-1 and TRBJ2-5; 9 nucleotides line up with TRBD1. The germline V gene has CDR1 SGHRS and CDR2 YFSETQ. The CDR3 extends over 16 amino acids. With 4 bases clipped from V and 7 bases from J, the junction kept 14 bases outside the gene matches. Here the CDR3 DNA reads TGCGCCAGCAGCACAATGGGACAGGGCACCTTGGGGACCCAGTACTTC. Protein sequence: CASSTMGQGTLGTQYF.

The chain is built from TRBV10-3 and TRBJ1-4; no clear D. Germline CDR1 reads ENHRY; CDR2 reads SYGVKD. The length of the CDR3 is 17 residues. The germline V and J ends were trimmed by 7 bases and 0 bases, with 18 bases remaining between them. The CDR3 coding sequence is TGTGCCATCATCGCCCGGGATCCACATACAACTAATGAAAAACTGTTTTTT. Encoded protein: CAIIARDPHTTNEKLFF.

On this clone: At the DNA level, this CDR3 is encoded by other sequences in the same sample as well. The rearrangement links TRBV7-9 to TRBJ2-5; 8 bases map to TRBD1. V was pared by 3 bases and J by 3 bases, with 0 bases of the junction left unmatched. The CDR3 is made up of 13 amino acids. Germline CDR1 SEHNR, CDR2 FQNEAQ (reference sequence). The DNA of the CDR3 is TGTGCCAGCAGCTTGACAGGGGAAGAGACCCAGTACTTC. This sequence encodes CASSLTGEETQYF.

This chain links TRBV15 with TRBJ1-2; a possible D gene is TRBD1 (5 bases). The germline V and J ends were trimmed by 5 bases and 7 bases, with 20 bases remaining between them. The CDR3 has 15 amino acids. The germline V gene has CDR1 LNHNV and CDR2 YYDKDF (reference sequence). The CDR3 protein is CATSPFDAGGGGYTF. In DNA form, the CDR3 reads TGTGCCACCAGCCCCTTCGACGCCGGGGGTGGTGGCTACACCTTC.

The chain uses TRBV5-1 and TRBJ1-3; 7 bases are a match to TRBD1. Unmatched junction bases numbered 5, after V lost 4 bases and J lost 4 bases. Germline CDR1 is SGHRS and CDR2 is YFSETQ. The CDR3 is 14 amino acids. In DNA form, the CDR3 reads TGCGCCAGCAGCCCTCCAGGGGGGGGAAACACCATATATTTT. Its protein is CASSPPGGGNTIYF.

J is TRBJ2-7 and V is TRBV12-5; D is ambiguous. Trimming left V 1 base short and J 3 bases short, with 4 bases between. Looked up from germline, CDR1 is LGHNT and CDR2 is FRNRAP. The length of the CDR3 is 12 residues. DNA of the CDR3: TGTGCTAGTGGTTTGGAAGTCTACGAGCAGTACTTC. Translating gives CASGLEVYEQYF.